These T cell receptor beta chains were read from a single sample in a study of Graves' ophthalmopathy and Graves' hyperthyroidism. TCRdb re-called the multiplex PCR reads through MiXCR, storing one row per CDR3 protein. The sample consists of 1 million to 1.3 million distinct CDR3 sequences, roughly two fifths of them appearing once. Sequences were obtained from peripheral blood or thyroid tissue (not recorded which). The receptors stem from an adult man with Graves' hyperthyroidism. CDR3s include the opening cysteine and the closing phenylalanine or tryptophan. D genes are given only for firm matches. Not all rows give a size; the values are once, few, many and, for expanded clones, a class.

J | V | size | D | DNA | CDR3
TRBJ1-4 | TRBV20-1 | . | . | TGCAGTGCTAGATCTGAGCAGGGTAATGAAAAACTGTTTTTT | CSARSEQGNEKLFF
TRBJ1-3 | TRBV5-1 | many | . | TGCGCCAGCAGCCTTCAAACTGGAAACACCATATATTTT | CASSLQTGNTIYF
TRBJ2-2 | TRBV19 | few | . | TGTGCCAGTAGTATCTCAGGGGACGGGGAGCTGTTTTTT | CASSISGDGELFF
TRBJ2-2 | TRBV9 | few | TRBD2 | TGTGCCAGCACTAGCGGACTAGTGGACACCGGGGAGCTGTTTTTT | CASTSGLVDTGELFF
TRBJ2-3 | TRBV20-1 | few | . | TGCAGTGCTAGGGCGGAAAATAGGCCAGATACGCAGTATTTT | CSARAENRPDTQYF
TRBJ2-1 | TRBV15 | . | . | TGTGCCACCAGCAGAGATGTGCCGGAATCCTACAATGAGCAGTTCTTC | CATSRDVPESYNEQFF
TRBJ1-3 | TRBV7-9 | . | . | TGTGCCAGCAGCCAAGATCGGACAGCCATATATTTT | CASSQDRTAIYF
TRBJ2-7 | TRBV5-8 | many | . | TGTGCCAGCAGCTTTTTGGGAGCCGAGCAGTACTTC | CASSFLGAEQYF
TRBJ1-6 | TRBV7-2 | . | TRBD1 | TGTGCCAGCGGCGCCGGGACAGGCCCTATTTTAACTTCACCCCTCCACTTT | CASGAGTGPILTSPLHF
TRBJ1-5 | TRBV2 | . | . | TGTGCCAGCAGTTTCAAAGGGGGGCAGGTCAATCAGCCCCAGCATTTT | CASSFKGGQVNQPQHF
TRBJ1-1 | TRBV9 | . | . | TGTGCCAGCAGCGCCCTAAACAGGGACCCCGCGGGGGCTTTCTTT | CASSALNRDPAGAFF
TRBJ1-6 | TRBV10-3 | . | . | TGTGCCAGCAGTGTTCACGTCCAGAGAGATAATTCACCCCTCCACTTT | CASSVHVQRDNSPLHF
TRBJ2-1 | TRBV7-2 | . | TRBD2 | TGTGCCAGCAGCTTTAGCGGGGACGTTTGGAATGAGCAGTTCTTC | CASSFSGDVWNEQFF
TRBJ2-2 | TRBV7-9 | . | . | TGTGCCACCCCGAGACAAGCGGGCACCGGGGAGCTGTTTTTT | CATPRQAGTGELFF
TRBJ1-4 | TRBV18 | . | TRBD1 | TGTGCCAGCTCACTCGGGACAGGAGGGAATAATGAAAAACTGTTTTTT | CASSLGTGGNNEKLFF
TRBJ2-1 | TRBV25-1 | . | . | TGTGCCAGCAGTCCAATCCCGACTAGCTCCTACAATGAGCAGTTCTTC | CASSPIPTSSYNEQFF
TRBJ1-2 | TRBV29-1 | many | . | TGCAGCGTTGACAGTCTTCACTATGGCTACACCTTC | CSVDSLHYGYTF
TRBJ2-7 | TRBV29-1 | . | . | TGCAGCGTTGGTGGGCGGACGGGTCCCAGGTTGGGGCAGTACTTC | CSVGGRTGPRLGQYF
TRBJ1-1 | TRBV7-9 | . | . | TGTGCCAGCAGCCCACGCCCAGCGGGAGCTTTCTTT | CASSPRPAGAFF